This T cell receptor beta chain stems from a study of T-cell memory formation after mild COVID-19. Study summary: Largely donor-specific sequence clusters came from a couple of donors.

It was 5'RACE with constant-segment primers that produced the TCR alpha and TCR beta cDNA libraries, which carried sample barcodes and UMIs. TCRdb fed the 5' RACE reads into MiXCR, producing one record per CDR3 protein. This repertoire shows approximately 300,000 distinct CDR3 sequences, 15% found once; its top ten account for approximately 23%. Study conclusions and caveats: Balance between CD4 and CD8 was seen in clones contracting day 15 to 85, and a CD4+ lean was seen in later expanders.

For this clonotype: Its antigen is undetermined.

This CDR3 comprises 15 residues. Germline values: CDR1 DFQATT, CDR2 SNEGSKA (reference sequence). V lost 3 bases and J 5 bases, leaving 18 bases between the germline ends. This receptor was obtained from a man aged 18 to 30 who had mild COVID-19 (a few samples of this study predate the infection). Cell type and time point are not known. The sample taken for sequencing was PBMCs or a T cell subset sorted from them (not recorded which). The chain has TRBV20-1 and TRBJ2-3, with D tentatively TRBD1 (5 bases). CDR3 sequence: CSARGPAGSEDTQYF. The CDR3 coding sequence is TGCAGTGCTAGGGGGCCTGCCGGGTCAGAAGATACGCAGTATTTT.